One and the same sample provided the 10 T cell receptor beta chains below, sequenced in a study of molecular identifiers for immune sequencing clone quantification. TCRdb reprocessed the PCR reads via MiXCR and lists one record per CDR3 protein. The sample holds about half a million distinct CDR3 sequences; around 23% are singletons and the top ten take around 0.76%. Source material: naive CD8+ T cells from blood, with Jurkat cell RNA spiked in. Subset meaning: FACS-sorted CD8+CD4-CCR7+CD45RA+ naive T cells. Source of these receptors: a human donor in good health. Some libraries in this study had Jurkat cell RNA spiked in.

On this clonotype: It is likely a read error, because the conserved phenylalanine at the end of the CDR3 is missing. This chain uses TRBV27 with TRBJ2-2; 8 bases align to TRBD1. The germline CDR1 and CDR2 sequences are MNHEY and SMNVEV (reference sequence). This CDR3 spans 14 amino acids. The junction had 6 bases not matched to a gene; V was cut back by 6 bases and J by 6 bases. CDR3 nucleotide sequence: TGTGCCAGCAGGCCTCCAGGGGGCCCCGGGGAGCTGTTTCTT. Its translation: CASRPPGGPGELFL.

This clonotype was counted between two and nine times. This chain joins TRBV27 and TRBJ2-7; no clear D. V shed 8 bases and J shed 0 bases, with 8 bases lying between them. This CDR3 contains 12 residues. From germline, CDR1 is MNHEY and CDR2 SMNVEV (reference sequence). Here the CDR3 reads CASVPPSYEQYF. The CDR3 DNA reads TGTGCCAGCGTACCGCCCTCCTACGAGCAGTACTTC.

V usage is TRBV28 and J usage is TRBJ2-1; tentatively, D is TRBD2 (5 bases). The CDR3 is made up of 17 amino acids. The ends were cut back, 3 bases at V and 0 bases at J, with 15 bases in the middle. CDR1 MDHEN and CDR2 SYDVKM come from the germline V gene. The CDR3 loop reads CASSFPSGPSSYNEQFF. CDR3 nucleotide sequence: TGTGCCAGCAGTTTTCCGAGCGGCCCAAGCTCCTACAATGAGCAGTTCTTC.

This clonotype has just a few counts. The chain recombines TRBV5-6 with TRBJ1-1, with 7 bases that match TRBD1. After removal of 7 bases from V and 1 base from J, the junction contained 10 bases not matched to a gene. CDR3 size: 15 residues. CDR1 SGHDT and CDR2 YYEEEE come from the germline V gene. CDR3 bases: TGTGCCAGCGCAGGGGGGGGCAGGAAGAACACTGAAGCTTTCTTT. This translates into CASAGGGRKNTEAFF.

This clonotype was recorded many times. The chain carries TRBV20-1 and TRBJ2-7; a possible D gene is TRBD1 (5 bases). With 1 base removed from V and 0 bases from J, the gap between germline ends came to 7 bases. The CDR3 runs 13 residues. Looked up from germline, CDR1 is DFQATT and CDR2 is SNEGSKA (reference sequence). The CDR3: CSARAGHSYEQYF. CDR3 DNA: TGCAGTGCTAGAGCAGGGCACTCCTACGAGCAGTACTTC.

This chain connects TRBV4-3 to TRBJ1-6, with D possibly being TRBD1 (6 bases). The CDR3 contains 16 residues. V lost 0 bases and J lost 9, with 15 bases in between. The germline gives CDR1 LGHNA, CDR2 YSLEER. The CDR3 reads CASSQDVQGLGSPLHF. The CDR3 DNA follows: TGCGCCAGCAGCCAAGATGTGCAGGGGCTAGGTTCACCCCTCCACTTT.

This clonotype was observed a handful of times. Since a much larger clone is just one base distant, this may be a read error. The rearrangement links TRBV5-1 to TRBJ2-4; D is perhaps TRBD2 (5 bases). This CDR3 is built from 17 residues. CDR1 is SGHRS and CDR2 is YFSETQ in the germline V gene. This CDR3 is CAGSLDSPTLAKNIQYF. In DNA form, the CDR3 reads TGCGCCGGCAGCTTGGACTCCCCCACGCTGGCCAAAAACATTCAGTACTTC.

V gene TRBV19 combines with J gene TRBJ1-1; 8 nucleotides match TRBD1. Looked up from germline, CDR1 is LNHDA and CDR2 is SQIVND (reference sequence). This CDR3 comprises 15 residues. V lost 11 bases, J lost 2 bases, and 13 bases stayed unmatched. The CDR3 is CASPRGPKENTEAFF. The CDR3 DNA reads TGTGCCTCCCCCAGGGGGCCAAAGGAAAACACTGAAGCTTTCTTT.

There are a few counts of this clonotype. The chain joins TRBV6-5 to TRBJ1-1, with TRBD1 matching 10 bases. Trimming cost V 1 base and J 0 bases; bases outside gene matches: 8. Germline V gene lookup returns CDR1 MNHEY and CDR2 SVGAGI. CDR3 length: 18 residues. The CDR3 protein is CASSYYTGTGDMNTEAFF. CDR3 nucleotides: TGTGCCAGCAGTTACTACACCGGGACAGGGGACATGAACACTGAAGCTTTCTTT.

About this clonotype itself: The germline gene is not matched at one end of the junction; a read error may be the cause. The chain links TRBV7-9 to TRBJ2-3, with D possibly being TRBD1 (6 bases). Germline loops: CDR1 SEHNR, CDR2 FQNEAQ (reference sequence). The CDR3 runs 17 residues. As DNA, the CDR3 is TGCGCCAGCAGCCGCACAATGACAGGTGATGACACAGATACGCAGTATTTT. It codes for CASSRTMTGDDTDTQYF.